One T cell receptor (beta chain) is described in this entry. Reverse transcribing all isolated RNA meant expressed TCRB transcripts were sequenced. Generated by immunoSEQ multiplex PCR, the TCRdb table keeps only in-frame clones and is missing some. The table lists roughly 150,000 clones, 11% of them singletons, with roughly 2% in the top ten. This specimen comes from a study of beta chain features in type 1 diabetes. This CDR3 is built from 15 residues. The germline V gene encodes CDR1 GTSNPN and CDR2 SVGIG (reference sequence). V shed 0 bases and J shed 5 bases, with 15 bases lying between them. The V and J genes are TRBV30 and TRBJ2-3; weak D call: TRBD2 (7 bases). The origin of this receptor is a man between 18 and 29 years old in good health. The sequenced sample was central memory CD4+ T cells from blood. The DNA for the CDR3 is TGTGCCTGGAGTGTATTGTCGGGGGGCGGAGATACGCAGTATTTT. This translates into CAWSVLSGGGDTQYF.